This T cell receptor beta chain was profiled in a study of somatic mutations in cytotoxic T cells in rheumatoid arthritis. This CDR3 contains 16 residues. CDR1 is SNHLY and CDR2 is FYNNEI in the germline V gene. The assay was immunoSEQ multiplex PCR, and TCRdb's table has in-frame clones only and misses some. In the table there are 20,000 or so clones, around four fifths of which are singletons. As regards this clone: Germline is not matched at one junction end, which may reflect a read error.

The receptor was isolated from a man younger than 35 with rheumatoid arthritis. The sequencing sample was made of CD8+ T cells sorted from blood. The chain joins TRBV2 to TRBJ1-6; D is ambiguous. The CDR3: CATSKTVSSYNSPLHF. Here the CDR3 DNA reads TGTGCCACCAGTAAAACAGTGAGCTCCTATAATTCACCCCTCCACTTT.